This T cell receptor beta chain was recovered during a study of OX40 agonist ivuxolimab in advanced cancers. The study's findings and limits: On average, a greater number of expanded clones characterised CD8+ T cells relative to CD4+.

Regarding this clone: Its matching antigen is unknown.

This CDR3 region has 18 residues. Germline V CDR1 and CDR2: SGHDN, FVKESK. Deletions cut 0 bases from V and 4 bases from J, with 21 bases between. Libraries were prepared by immunoSEQ multiplex PCR; TCRdb keeps only in-frame clonotypes and omits some of them. This table has some 20,000 clones, around four fifths appearing once. This receptor was obtained from an adult with an advanced solid tumor such as melanoma, head and neck, liver or kidney cancer. The sequencing here drew on CD4+ or CD8+ T cells sorted from blood, taken in a trial of the OX40 agonist ivuxolimab. The rearrangement joins TRBV14 to TRBJ1-1; no firm D call. The CDR3 is CASSQDRKLSRVRTEAFF. Written as DNA, the CDR3 is TGTGCCAGCAGCCAAGATAGGAAGTTGTCCAGAGTGCGCACTGAAGCTTTCTTT.